This entry is about one T cell receptor (beta chain). This clone was counted a few times. It lacks a known antigen. Per-base quality was not reported, and no clone a single base away is much larger than it. The cohort was made up of approximately 670 healthy bone marrow donors. All cohort members were sampled while nominally healthy, although unrecorded immune exposures were likely present. The donor tested CMV seronegative and was one of the 352 seronegative cohort members. A peripheral blood sample was collected from each donor, and TCR beta sequencing was performed on peripheral blood mononuclear cells. The Qiagen DNeasy Blood Extraction Kit was used to extract genomic DNA from the blood cell samples. V ends up 6 bases short and J 10 bases short, with an unmatched junction base count of 8. The germline V gene supplies CDR1 SQVTM and CDR2 ANQGSEA. Spanning cysteine to phenylalanine, the CDR3 consists of 12 amino acids. Only CDR3 DNA remains: 36 bases, in frame from the first base.

Preparation of the library involved the immunoSEQ multiplex PCR assay. A mixture of 60 forward primers for TCR Vbeta segments and 13 reverse primers for TCR Jbeta segments was used in the multiplex PCR. The CDR3 region of rearranged TCR beta genes was amplified from genomic DNA by a multiplex PCR assay. On the Illumina HiSeq System, the amplified TCR beta libraries were sequenced as 87-base-pair reads. On the study's bioinformatics: A later analysis counted some 80 million unique TCR beta chains across the 690 or so repertoires, and 9 million to 14 million of these chains were shared by at least two donors. To remove PCR and sequencing errors, raw reads were error-corrected and collapsed into unique sequences using a nearest-neighbor algorithm that merged closely related sequences. To assign V, D and J gene segments, CDR3 sequences were aligned to IMGT reference sequences. Each retained sequence needed at least a six-nucleotide match to both a V gene segment and a J gene segment. Rearrangements were classified as productive when the CDR3 lacked stop codons and remained in frame with V and J, and all other rearrangements were classified as non-productive. Following IMGT convention, CDR3 was defined as the stretch from the second conserved V-encoded cysteine to the conserved J-encoded phenylalanine. Sequences without an unambiguous match to a single V gene segment were excluded from the earlier analysis of 587 of the donors. In an earlier analysis of more than 500 of the donors, a V segment was called functional when productive rearrangements were above 56.7%, and segregating when the standard deviation between donors exceeded 5%. A statistical classification framework was developed to diagnose cytomegalovirus status using the catalog of TCR beta chain sequences. In a later analysis, V and J genes were assigned by comparing TCR nucleotide sequences against IMGT/GENE-DB human TR gene sequences. Using the TCRdist pipeline, a later analysis assigned CDR3 sequences along with most-parsimonious VDJ recombination scenarios. In a later analysis, every TCR beta chain was defined by the combination of its CDR3 amino acid sequence and its V-gene family, and reads without a unique V-gene family were dropped. In a later analysis, 500 to 650 highly shared, low-generation-probability nucleotide sequences were removed to address suspected cross-contamination and a sequencing artifact. In a later analysis, a clonal expansion index for each public chain was calculated from normalized within-repertoire ranks of inferred template counts. Generation probabilities in a later analysis came from a VDJ recombination model fitted to out-of-frame rearrangements, and those results were checked against IGoR. In a later analysis, hypergeometric tests were used to score TCR-TCR, TCR-HLA and TCR-CMV co-occurrence, with a repertoire-size bias correction applied to TCR pairs. In a later analysis, false discovery rates were estimated by permuting HLA or CMV assignments 20 times. In a later analysis, co-occurring TCRs were grouped with DBSCAN, and TCRdist sequence similarity was added when clustering was performed within HLA-allele-positive subsets. Repertoires with fewer than 30,000 or more than 120,000 public chains were left out of co-occurrence clustering, as were a handful of repertoires with anomalous nucleotide sharing. Imported from immuneACCESS, the table was reduced by TCRdb to in-frame sequences with V and J called. These copies leave out some clones; in studies compared against another copy, an unresolved V gene accounts for under half, and the cause of the remainder is not known. V and J calls and clone size are those listed in that table; D and trimming were worked out from the DNA. This sample comprises about 67,000 clones, about 80% of them detected only once. In total, the top ten clones hold about 4.1% of the sample.

This entry is derived from a study of cytomegalovirus exposure and HLA in healthy donors (dated by TCRdb to about 2017). Study-wide context: In an earlier analysis of 587 of the donors, 250 to 350 Gb of sequence data and some 100 million unique TCR beta sequences from 150 million to 200 million T cells were reported. Genome-wide SNP genotypes for about 65% of the roughly 670 donors were used in a later genetic analysis, which treated that subset as a discovery cohort. About five DR-DQ haplotypes were treated as single units for association and clustering because of strong linkage in the cohort. An early release covering some 640 HLA-typed donors comprised 250 to 350 gigabases of sequencing data and tens of millions of unique TCR sequences. The study used immunosequencing to profile the T cell repertoires of approximately 640 subjects and linked those repertoires to cytomegalovirus serostatus. Besides the first cohort of under 700 subjects, a separate validation cohort made up of 120 different subjects was used. The aim of the study was to test whether cataloging public T cell receptors could identify signatures of past pathogen exposure. All discovery cohort repertoires had been generated using a single sequencing platform. HLA typing included class I and class II loci at four-digit resolution. To predict cytomegalovirus infection status, the study combined high-throughput TCR immunosequencing, statistical association of individual TCRs with disease status, and machine learning. Rather than using new phenotypic data, the later analysis identified candidate immune exposures from TCR beta sequences and from how often those sequences occurred across donors. To decide whether each TCR beta V gene segment behaved as functional or pseudogenic, an earlier analysis of fewer than 750 of the donors relied on high-throughput TCR beta sequencing. To study patterns of TCR occurrence, a later analysis re-analyzed previously published TCR beta repertoires from around 670 donors and added high-resolution HLA genotyping. On average, roughly 240,000 unique TCR beta nucleotide sequences were sequenced per donor among 398 genotyped donors of the cohort, with about 19% of those sequences being non-productive. Among the approximately 400 genotyped donors, more than 70% belonged to the genetic ancestry cluster associated with self-reported Caucasian donors. The number of typed donors differed by locus: about 629-640 for A, B, C, DRB1 and DQB1; some 540 for DQA1; about 600 for DPA1; and some 470 for DPB1. Donor age, sex, ethnicity and CMV serostatus were collected together with the repertoire data.

Results the study describes overall, beyond this receptor: A further reported finding was that TCR beta sequences accurately predicted the HLA-A and HLA-B alleles for most subjects in the first cohort. V-gene and J-gene trimming of TCR beta chains was associated with a missense DCLRE1C variant in a later genetic analysis, and the association was replicated in an independent cohort. Because counts were too low, roughly 16 rarely observed V segments, including chromosome 9 orphons, were excluded from the earlier analysis of about 500 of the donors. When HLA alleles, especially DR and DQ, strongly co-occurred, attributing TCR associations to individual alleles was difficult. The 87-base-pair reads could not distinguish some IMGT-functional V segments, including TRBV6-2 and TRBV6-3, so those segments were excluded. According to the authors, the approach could potentially be generalized to other disease states and immunological phenotypes. While some public TCRs were present in many individuals, most TCR sequences turned up only very rarely across donors. In this cohort, only TCR beta chains were sequenced, and detectable features were limited by the absence of alpha or paired-chain data. A later analysis reported that several top co-occurrence clusters appeared linked to parvovirus B19, influenza, CMV and Epstein-Barr virus. A total of fewer than 200 TCR beta chains were listed by the study as associated with cytomegalovirus. In a later analysis, most CMV-associated TCR beta chains were found to appear HLA-restricted, with HLA associations seemingly driven largely by CMV exposure. HLA typing was unavailable for some donors at each locus, so association tests used only the typed subset. Sequencing depth was assumed to be roughly uniform across donors in the presence/absence analyses, though that assumption may not hold. A later genetic analysis reported fewer N-insertions in productive TCRs among donors in an Asian-associated ancestry cluster than the approximately 670-donor mean. In a later analysis, TCR association rates were found to vary across HLA loci, with the most associated TCRs seen for DRB1 alleles and the fewest for HLA-C alleles. A group of highly shared sequence variants was considered likely to be a technical artifact of the sequencing pipeline. Correlated functional status among segregating V segments might be attributable to linkage disequilibrium, but an unknown experimental factor could not be ruled out. In vitro tests confirmed that a few of the cytomegalovirus-associated TCR beta chains recognize cytomegalovirus antigens. At a false discovery rate of 0.05, a later analysis linked some 18,000 TCR beta sequences to specific HLA alleles. Broadly in line with IMGT annotations, most TCR beta V segments showed up in productive rearrangements about 90% or about 30% of the time in an earlier analysis of approximately 600 of the donors. Immune exposure information for the cohort was limited to CMV serostatus. In a later analysis, HLA-associated TCR beta chains were found to be more clonally expanded and to have lower generation probabilities than equally common non-associated chains. In both the original and validation cohorts, the classifier was reported to diagnose cytomegalovirus status with high specificity and sensitivity.

The TCR was taken from a woman younger than 45 in good health and CMV-seronegative. The sample was PBMCs. This receptor chain uses TRBV29-1 and TRBJ1-4, and 7 junctional nucleotides match TRBD1. Here the CDR3 is given as CSVNTGDAKLFF. At the DNA level, the sequence is TGCAGCGTGAATACAGGGGACGCAAAACTGTTTTTT.